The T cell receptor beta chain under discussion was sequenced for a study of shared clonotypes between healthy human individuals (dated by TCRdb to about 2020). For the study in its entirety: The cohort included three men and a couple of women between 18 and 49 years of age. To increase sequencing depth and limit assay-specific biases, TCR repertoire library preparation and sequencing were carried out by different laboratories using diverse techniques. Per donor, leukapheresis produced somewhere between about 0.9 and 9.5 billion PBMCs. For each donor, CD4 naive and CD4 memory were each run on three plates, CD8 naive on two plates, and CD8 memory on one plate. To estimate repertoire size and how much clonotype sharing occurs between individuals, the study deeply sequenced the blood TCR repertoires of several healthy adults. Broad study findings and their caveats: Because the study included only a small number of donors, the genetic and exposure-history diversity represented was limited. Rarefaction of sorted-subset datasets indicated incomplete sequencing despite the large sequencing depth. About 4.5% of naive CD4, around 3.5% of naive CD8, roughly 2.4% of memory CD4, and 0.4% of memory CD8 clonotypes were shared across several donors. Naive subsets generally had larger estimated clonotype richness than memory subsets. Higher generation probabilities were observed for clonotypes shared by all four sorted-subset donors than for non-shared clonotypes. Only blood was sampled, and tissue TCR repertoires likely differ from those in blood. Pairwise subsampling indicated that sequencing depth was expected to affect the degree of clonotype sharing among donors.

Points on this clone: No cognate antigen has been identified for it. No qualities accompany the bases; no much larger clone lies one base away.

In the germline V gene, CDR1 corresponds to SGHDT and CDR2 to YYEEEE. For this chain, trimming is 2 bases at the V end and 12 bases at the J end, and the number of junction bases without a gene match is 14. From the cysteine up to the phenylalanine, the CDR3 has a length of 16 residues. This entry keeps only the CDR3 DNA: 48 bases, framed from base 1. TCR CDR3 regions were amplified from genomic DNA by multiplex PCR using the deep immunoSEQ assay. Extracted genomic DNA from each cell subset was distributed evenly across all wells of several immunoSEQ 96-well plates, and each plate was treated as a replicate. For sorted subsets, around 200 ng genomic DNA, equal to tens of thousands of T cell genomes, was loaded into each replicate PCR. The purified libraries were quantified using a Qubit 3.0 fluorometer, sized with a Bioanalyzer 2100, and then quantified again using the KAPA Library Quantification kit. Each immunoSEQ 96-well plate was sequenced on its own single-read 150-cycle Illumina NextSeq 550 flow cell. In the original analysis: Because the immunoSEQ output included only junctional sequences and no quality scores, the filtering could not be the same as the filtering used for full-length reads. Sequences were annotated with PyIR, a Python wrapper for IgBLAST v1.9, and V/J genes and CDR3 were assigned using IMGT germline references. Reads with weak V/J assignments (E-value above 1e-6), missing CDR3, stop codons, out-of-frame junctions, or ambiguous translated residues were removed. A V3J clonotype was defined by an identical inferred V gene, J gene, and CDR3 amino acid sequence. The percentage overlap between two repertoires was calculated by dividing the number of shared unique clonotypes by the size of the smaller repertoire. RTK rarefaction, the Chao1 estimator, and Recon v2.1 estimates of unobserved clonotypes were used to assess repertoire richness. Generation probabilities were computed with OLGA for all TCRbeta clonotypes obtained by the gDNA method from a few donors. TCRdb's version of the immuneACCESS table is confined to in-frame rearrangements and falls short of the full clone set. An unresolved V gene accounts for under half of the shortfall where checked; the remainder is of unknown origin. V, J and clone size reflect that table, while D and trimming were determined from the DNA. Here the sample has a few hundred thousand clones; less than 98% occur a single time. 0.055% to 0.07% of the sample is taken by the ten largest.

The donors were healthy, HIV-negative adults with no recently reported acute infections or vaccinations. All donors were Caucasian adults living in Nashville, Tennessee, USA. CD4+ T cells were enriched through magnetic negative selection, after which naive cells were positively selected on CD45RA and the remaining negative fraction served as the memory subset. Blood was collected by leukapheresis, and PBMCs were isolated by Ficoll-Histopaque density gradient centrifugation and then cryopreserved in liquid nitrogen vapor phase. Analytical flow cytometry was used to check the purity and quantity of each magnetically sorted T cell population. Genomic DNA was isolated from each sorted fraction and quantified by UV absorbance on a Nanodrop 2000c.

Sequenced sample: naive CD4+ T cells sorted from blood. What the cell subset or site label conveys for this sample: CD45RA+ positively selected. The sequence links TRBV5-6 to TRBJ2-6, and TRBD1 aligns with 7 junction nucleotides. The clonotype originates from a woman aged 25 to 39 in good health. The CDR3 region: CASSLRDSALPGVLTF. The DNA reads TGTGCCAGCAGCTTAAGGGACAGCGCCCTCCCCGGCGTCCTGACTTTC.